Presented here are 29 T cell receptor beta chains from one specimen sequenced in a study of cytomegalovirus exposure and HLA in healthy donors (TCRdb year 2017). Receptor libraries were prepared by the immunoSEQ multiplex PCR assay. For the multiplex PCR, a mixture combining 60 forward primers for TCR Vbeta segments and 13 reverse primers for TCR Jbeta segments was used. TCRdb stores this immuneACCESS table with in-frame sequences only. Part of the clones is absent; in the studies checked, under half of the shortfall reflects unresolved V genes, and no reason is known for the rest. This sample has about 150,000 clones in its table, and about 82% of those were observed once. The ten largest clones take up less than 4% of the sample. The material sequenced was PBMCs. These receptors were taken from a male donor in good health and CMV-seronegative.

The V gene is TRBV7-2, the J gene TRBJ2-2; TRBD2 agrees at 11 bases. The germline V gene has CDR1 SGHTA and CDR2 FQGNSA. The junction had 6 bases not matched to a gene; V was cut back by 6 bases and J by 0 bases. The CDR3 has 17 amino acids. In DNA, the CDR3 is TGTGCCAGCAGACTGACTAGCGGGGCTTCGAACACCGGGGAGCTGTTTTTT. As protein: CASRLTSGASNTGELFF.

The genes are TRBV9 and TRBJ2-2; weak D call: TRBD1 (6 bases). The CDR3 covers 15 residues. The V end was cut by 4 bases, the J end by 6 bases, with 16 bases between. Germline V gene lookup returns CDR1 SGDLS and CDR2 YYNGEE. CDR3 protein: CASSPEQGLSGELFF. Written as DNA, the CDR3 is TGTGCCAGCAGCCCAGAACAGGGATTATCCGGGGAGCTGTTTTTT.

This chain uses TRBV5-1 with TRBJ1-2; the D gene is possibly TRBD1 (5 bases). Germline V gene sequence: CDR1 SGHRS, CDR2 YFSETQ. The CDR3 consists of 15 residues. Trimming took 0 bases from V and 4 from J, leaving 13 bases between them. The CDR3 coding sequence is TGCGCCAGCAGCTTGGGGACATCTTTTAGCTATGGCTACACCTTC. Protein sequence: CASSLGTSFSYGYTF.

The rearrangement joins TRBV7-9 to TRBJ1-2, with D perhaps matching TRBD1 (6 bases). Germline-derived CDR1 and CDR2 are SEHNR and FQNEAQ (reference sequence). V lost 5 bases, J lost 4 bases, and 14 bases lay in between. The CDR3 is made up of 14 amino acids. The CDR3 spells CASSPAGDLYGYTF. CDR3 bases: TGTGCCAGCAGCCCTGCAGGGGACCTCTATGGCTACACCTTC.

This clone was found a few times. The V gene is TRBV15, the J gene TRBJ2-6; no clear D. The CDR3 spans 17 residues. CDR1 and CDR2 from the germline V gene are LNHNV and YYDKDF (reference sequence). V was cut by 0 bases and J by 0 bases, with 9 bases left in between. As DNA, the CDR3 is TGTGCCACCAGCAGAGATGGCAGTAACTCTGGGGCCAACGTCCTGACTTTC. Translating it yields CATSRDGSNSGANVLTF.

Note on this clone: This CDR3 is also generated by other DNA sequences in the sample. The chain is built from TRBV7-6 and TRBJ1-1; no firm D call. The CDR3 runs to 14 residues. Trimming removed 5 bases at V and 6 bases at J, with 16 bases between. The germline CDR1 and CDR2 sequences are SGHVS and FNYEAQ. The CDR3 nucleotides read TGTGCCAGCAGCCCTAGAGGCTATCCTCCTGAAGCTTTCTTT. Protein sequence: CASSPRGYPPEAFF.

The J gene is TRBJ2-1, the V gene TRBV6-1; 8 bases agree with TRBD2. Trimming cost V 5 bases and J 1 base; bases outside gene matches: 1. CDR3 length: 14 residues. Germline assignment: CDR1 MNHNS and CDR2 SASEGT. The CDR3 region is CASSLAGSYNEQFF. In DNA form, the CDR3 reads TGTGCCAGCAGTTTAGCGGGATCCTACAATGAGCAGTTCTTC.

The gene calls are TRBV11-2 and TRBJ2-1, with D perhaps matching TRBD2 (7 bases). Between the trimmed V and J ends, which lost 3 bases and 0 bases, there was a span of 12 bases. The CDR3 has 16 residues. Germline V gene data show CDR1 as SGHAT and CDR2 as FQNNGV. The CDR3 DNA is TGTGCCAGCAGCTTTTGGCGGGGGCGCTCCTACAATGAGCAGTTCTTC. Protein: CASSFWRGRSYNEQFF.

This chain links TRBV7-9 with TRBJ2-3, with D possibly matching TRBD2 (6 bases). From germline, CDR1 is SEHNR and CDR2 FQNEAQ (reference sequence). This CDR3 is built from 15 residues. The ends were cut back, 5 bases at V and 0 bases at J, with 12 bases in the middle. CDR3 sequence (DNA): TGTGCCAGCAGCGGGGACTGGAGAAGCACAGATACGCAGTATTTT. Residues: CASSGDWRSTDTQYF.

The chain joins TRBV4-2 to TRBJ2-5, with 7 bases lining up with TRBD2. The J call may be mistaken, given a closer DNA end match to TRBJ2-7. From germline, CDR1 is LGHNA and CDR2 YNFKEQ. CDR3 length: 15 amino acids. CDR3 in DNA: TGTGCCAGCAGCCTGGGCGGAGGGAGGGCCTACGAGCAGTACTTC. Protein sequence: CASSLGGGRAYEQYF.

The chain links TRBV10-3 to TRBJ2-1; 13 bases agree with TRBD2. Germline V CDR1 and CDR2: ENHRY, SYGVKD. This CDR3 comprises 17 residues. The V segment lost 6 bases and the J segment 5 bases; nucleotides outside the gene matches: 10. Here the CDR3 DNA reads TGTGCCATCAGCGCCAAACCGGGACTAGCGGGACACAATGAGCAGTTCTTC. This codes for CAISAKPGLAGHNEQFF.

This clone was found a few times. The rearrangement links TRBV2 to TRBJ2-2; tentative D call: TRBD2 (5 bases). The V and J ends lost 9 bases and 3 bases respectively, with 17 bases between them. CDR1 is SNHLY and CDR2 is FYNNEI in the germline V gene. CDR3 length: 15 amino acids. CDR3: CARALASGHTGELFF. Here the CDR3 DNA reads TGTGCCAGGGCTCTTGCCAGCGGTCACACCGGGGAGCTGTTTTTT.

V gene TRBV14 combines with J gene TRBJ2-1; D gene ambiguous. Germline lookup yields CDR1 SGHDN and CDR2 FVKESK. V lost 1 base to trimming and J lost 5 bases, with 3 bases between them. The CDR3 contains 12 residues. CDR3 in amino acids: CASSQVDNEQFF. The CDR3 DNA follows: TGTGCCAGCAGCCAAGTCGACAATGAGCAGTTCTTC.

The rearrangement links TRBV9 to TRBJ2-5, with unresolved D. The CDR3 length is 14 residues. V was clipped by 3 bases and J by 1 base, with 10 bases between them. Per germline, CDR1 SGDLS and CDR2 YYNGEE. CDR3 bases: TGTGCCAGCAGCGACGGAGATTCCCAAGAGACCCAGTACTTC. Its protein product is CASSDGDSQETQYF. Full variable domain (missing parts from reference TRBV9 and TRBJ2-5): DSGVTQTPKHLITATGQRVTLRCSPRSGDLSVYWYQQSLDQGLQFLIQYYNGEERAKGNILERFSAQQFPDLHSELNLSSLELGDSALYFCASSDGDSQETQYFGPGTRLLVL.

This chain links TRBV6-1 with TRBJ2-1, with 8 bases lining up with TRBD2. Germline-derived CDR1 and CDR2 are MNHNS and SASEGT. V was pared by 2 bases and J by 8 bases, with 8 bases of the junction left unmatched. This CDR3 spans 15 amino acids. In DNA, the CDR3 is TGTGCCAGCAGTGAAACGGGGGGGCTCGGTGATGAGCAGTTCTTC. Protein product: CASSETGGLGDEQFF.

The rearrangement uses TRBV19 and TRBJ2-2; TRBD1 aligns across 8 bases. Germline CDR1 is LNHDA and CDR2 is SQIVND (reference sequence). J gave up 1 base and V 4 bases, and 5 bases lay outside the gene matches. This CDR3 is 16 amino acids long. CDR3 coding DNA: TGTGCCAGTAGTAGTACCGGGACAGGGAACACCGGGGAGCTGTTTTTT. Protein: CASSSTGTGNTGELFF.

The rearrangement joins TRBV7-9 to TRBJ1-5, with D perhaps TRBD1 (5 bases). This CDR3 is 16 amino acids long. Looked up from germline, CDR1 is SEHNR and CDR2 is FQNEAQ (reference sequence). Trimming removed 5 bases at V and 1 base at J, with 15 bases between. The CDR3: CASSPGLVVSNQPQHF. DNA of the CDR3: TGTGCCAGCAGCCCGGGACTGGTGGTAAGCAATCAGCCCCAGCATTTT. The full variable domain, in which reference TRBV7-9 and TRBJ1-5 provide the parts outside the CDR3, is DTGVSQNPRHKITKRGQNVTFRCDPISEHNRLYWYRQTLGQGPEFLTYFQNEAQLEKSRLLSDRFSAERPKGSFSTLEIQRTEQGDSAMYLCASSPGLVVSNQPQHFGDGTRLSIL.

This rearrangement joins TRBV5-1 to TRBJ2-3; no reliable D call. CDR3 size: 12 residues. Germline CDR1 reads SGHRS; CDR2 reads YFSETQ. V lost 0 bases and J lost 5, with 4 bases in between. The CDR3 DNA is TGCGCCAGCAGCTTGGGAGGAGATACGCAGTATTTT. Translated: CASSLGGDTQYF.

The J gene is TRBJ1-6, the V gene TRBV27; 8 nucleotides align to TRBD1. Germline values: CDR1 MNHEY, CDR2 SMNVEV (reference sequence). V gave up 1 base and J gave up 9 bases; unmatched junction bases: 2. The CDR3 is made up of 14 amino acids. The CDR3 DNA reads as TGTGCCAGCAGTTTATGGCAGGGGGCTTCACCCCTCCACTTT. It codes for CASSLWQGASPLHF.

This sequence joins TRBV11-2 and TRBJ2-5; 9 positions agree with TRBD1. The CDR3 sequence is 14 residues long. Trimming took 4 bases from V and 7 from J; bases not matched to a gene: 7. The germline V gene encodes CDR1 SGHAT and CDR2 FQNNGV. The CDR3 is CASSSHRGPWTQYF. The CDR3 region has the DNA TGTGCCAGCAGCTCTCACAGGGGGCCGTGGACCCAGTACTTC.

This clone was found a few times. The same CDR3 also results from other DNA sequences found in this sample. V is TRBV7-9 and J is TRBJ1-3; D gene unclear. The CDR3 is 14 residues long. Germline V CDR1 and CDR2: SEHNR, FQNEAQ (reference sequence). Trimming cost V 4 bases and J 4 bases, with 11 bases left between them. CDR3: CASSSPRAGNTIYF. DNA of the CDR3: TGTGCCAGCAGCTCCCCCAGAGCGGGAAACACCATATATTTT.

The CDR3 DNA is TGCAGCGTTGAAGATAGGGAGGGGGGCGTGGGTGGCTACACCTTC. Protein sequence: CSVEDREGGVGGYTF. The V and J genes are TRBV29-1 and TRBJ1-2, with a tentative D call TRBD1 (6 bases). Trimming took off 0 bases at V and 7 bases at J, with 18 bases between the two ends. The CDR3 consists of 15 residues. CDR1 is SQVTM and CDR2 is ANQGSEA in the germline V gene. Variable domain in full (rest from reference TRBV29-1 and TRBJ1-2): SAVISQKPSRDICQRGTSLTIQCQVDSQVTMMFWYRQQPGQSLTLIATANQGSEATYESGFVIDKFPISRPNLTFSTLTVSNMSPEDSSIYLCSVEDREGGVGGYTFGSGTRLTVV.

The rearrangement uses TRBV28 and TRBJ2-7; D perhaps matches TRBD1 (5 bases). The germline V and J ends were trimmed by 6 bases and 2 bases, with 14 bases remaining between them. Germline CDR1 and CDR2: MDHEN and SYDVKM. CDR3 length: 14 residues. The CDR3 loop reads CASSRTYRTYEQYF. DNA for the CDR3: TGTGCCAGCAGCAGGACATATAGAACCTACGAGCAGTACTTC.

V is TRBV7-9 and J is TRBJ2-1, with 9 bases lining up with TRBD2. This CDR3 is 16 amino acids long. Unmatched junction bases numbered 7, after V lost 1 base and J lost 6 bases. The germline V gene encodes CDR1 SEHNR and CDR2 FQNEAQ (reference sequence). The CDR3 coding sequence is TGTGCCAGCAGCTTAGTAGGTGGCGGGGGGGCCAATGAGCAGTTCTTC. It is translated as CASSLVGGGGANEQFF.

The V call is TRBV28, the J call TRBJ1-5, with 7 bases identical to TRBD1. The ends lost 6 bases at V and 4 bases at J; junction bases unmatched: 3. CDR1 is MDHEN, CDR2 SYDVKM, per germline. The CDR3 contains 13 residues. CDR3 sequence (DNA): TGTGCCAGCAGGGGACAGAGGAATCAGCCCCAGCATTTT. This translates into CASRGQRNQPQHF.

Concerning this clone itself: In the same sample, other DNA sequences code for this CDR3. The rearrangement joins TRBV30 to TRBJ2-5; 11 nucleotides match TRBD2. Germline CDR1 and CDR2: GTSNPN and SVGIG (reference sequence). With 1 base clipped from V and 5 bases from J, the junction kept 0 bases outside the gene matches. The CDR3 contains 13 residues. The CDR3 loop is CAWSGLAGETQYF. The CDR3 coding sequence is TGTGCCTGGAGTGGACTAGCGGGGGAGACCCAGTACTTC.

CDR3 nucleotide sequence: TGCGCCACCCAGGGGGACTATGGCTACACCTTC. Translated, it gives CATQGDYGYTF. This sequence joins TRBV10-2 and TRBJ1-2; 7 bases are shared with TRBD1. This CDR3 is 11 amino acids long. V was clipped by 10 bases and J by 3 bases; unmatched bases: 2. Germline assignment: CDR1 WSHSY and CDR2 SAAADI.

The chain carries TRBV2 and TRBJ2-5; D not resolved. Germline V lookup: CDR1 SNHLY, CDR2 FYNNEI. The CDR3 is 11 amino acids. Trimming cost V 6 bases and J 5 bases, with 7 bases left between them. The CDR3 nucleotides read TGTGCCAGCAGCGGGTGGGAGACCCAGTACTTC. Protein: CASSGWETQYF.

The chain employs TRBV7-2 and TRBJ1-1; D is undetermined. The V gene's germline CDR1 is SGHTA and CDR2 FQGNSA. V was clipped by 4 bases and J by 8 bases, with 11 bases between them. CDR3 size: 12 residues. In nucleotides, the CDR3 is TGTGCCAGCAGCTCCTTCGGTCCAGAAGCTTTCTTT. Protein product: CASSSFGPEAFF.